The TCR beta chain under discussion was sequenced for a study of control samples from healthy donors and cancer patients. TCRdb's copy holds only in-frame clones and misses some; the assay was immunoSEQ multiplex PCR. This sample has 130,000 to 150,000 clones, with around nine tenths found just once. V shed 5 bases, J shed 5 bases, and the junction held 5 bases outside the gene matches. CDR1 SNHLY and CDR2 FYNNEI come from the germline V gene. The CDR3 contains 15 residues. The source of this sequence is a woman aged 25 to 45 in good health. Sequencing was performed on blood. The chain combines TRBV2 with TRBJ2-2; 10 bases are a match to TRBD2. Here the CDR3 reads CASSSAGGRTGELFF. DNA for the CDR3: TGTGCCAGCAGTTCAGCGGGAGGGAGAACCGGGGAGCTGTTTTTT.